The clone carrying this TCR beta chain was recorded at least ten times. The data stem from a study of T cells in Graves' hyperthyroidism and ophthalmopathy. For the study at large: Prior to any treatment, at the point of initial diagnosis, peripheral blood was collected.

The PBMCs studied were ones that came from 10 ml fresh peripheral blood. The TCR beta CDR3 regions underwent amplification using RNA transcripts as the source. In the first-round RT-PCR of the TCR CDR3, the HTBI primer set was used. One entry per CDR3 protein, called by TCRdb with MiXCR from the multiplex PCR reads. This sample has hundreds of thousands of distinct CDR3 sequences, with 14% found just once. Sample: blood. The receptor comes from a woman aged 18 to 35 with Graves' hyperthyroidism.

CDR3 region: CASSGFGGTDTQYF. For the CDR3, the DNA is TGTGCCAGCAGTGGCTTTGGGGGCACAGATACGCAGTATTTT. The chain joins TRBV2 to TRBJ2-3; D remains ambiguous. Trimming took 4 bases from V and 1 from J, leaving 9 bases between them. CDR1 and CDR2 (germline): SNHLY, FYNNEI. This CDR3 comprises 14 residues.